The sequence of this TCR beta chain was determined in a study of CD8+CD57+ T cells in acquired aplastic anemia. Study summary: Sorted cells (CD4+ and CD8+) yielded DNA amounts that averaged approximately 3.2 ug.

The sequenced patients had an expansion of CD8+CD57+ cells seen by flow cytometry. Every patient was diagnosed with severe acquired aplastic anemia. It was genomic DNA that served as the template for profiling TCR beta VDJ and CDR3. TCRdb passed the reads through MiXCR, listing each CDR3 protein once. The table includes roughly 180,000 distinct CDR3 sequences, roughly 65% detected once. A word on this clonotype: The antigen is undetermined.

Study-wide results and caveats: Some 28 CD8+ CDR3 sequences occurred in both the patients and the controls.

The germline V and J ends were trimmed by 5 bases and 10 bases, with 5 bases remaining between them. Germline CDR1 and CDR2: DFQATT and SNEGSKA (reference sequence). The CDR3 extends over 8 amino acids. The genes are TRBV20-1 and TRBJ1-2, with D unresolved. Sequenced sample: sorted CD4+, CD8+, or CD8+CD57+ T cells (not recorded which) from PBMCs. The sequence derives from a human donor with aplastic anemia. CDR3 region: CSASPYTF. The CDR3, as DNA: TGCAGTGCTTCTCCCTACACCTTC.